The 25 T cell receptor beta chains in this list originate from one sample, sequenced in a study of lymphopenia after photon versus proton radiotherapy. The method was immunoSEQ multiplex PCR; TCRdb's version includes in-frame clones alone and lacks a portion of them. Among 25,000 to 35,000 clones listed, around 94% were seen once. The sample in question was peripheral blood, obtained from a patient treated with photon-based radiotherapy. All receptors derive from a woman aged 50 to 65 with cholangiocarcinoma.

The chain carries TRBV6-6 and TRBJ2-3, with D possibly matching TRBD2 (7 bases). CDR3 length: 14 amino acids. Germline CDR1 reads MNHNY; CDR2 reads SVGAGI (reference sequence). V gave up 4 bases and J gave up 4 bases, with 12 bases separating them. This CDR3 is CASSWGGGSDTQYF. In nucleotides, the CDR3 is TGTGCCAGCAGTTGGGGCGGGGGCTCAGATACGCAGTATTTT.

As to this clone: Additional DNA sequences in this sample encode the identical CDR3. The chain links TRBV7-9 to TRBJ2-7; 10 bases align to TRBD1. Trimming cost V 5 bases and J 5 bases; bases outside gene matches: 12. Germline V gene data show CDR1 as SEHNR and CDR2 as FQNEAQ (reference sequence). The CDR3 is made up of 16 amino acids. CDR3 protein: CASSVDPGQGFDEQYF. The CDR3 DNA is TGTGCCAGCAGCGTTGATCCGGGACAGGGGTTTGACGAGCAGTACTTC.

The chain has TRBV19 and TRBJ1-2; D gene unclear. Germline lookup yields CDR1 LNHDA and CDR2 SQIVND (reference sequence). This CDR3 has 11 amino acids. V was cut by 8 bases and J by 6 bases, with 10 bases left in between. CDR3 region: CASRRYDGYTF. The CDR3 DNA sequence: TGTGCCAGTCGGCGATACGATGGCTACACCTTC.

The CDR3 DNA follows: TGTGCCAGCAGCTTGGGGTCCCCAACTAATGAAAAACTGTTTTTT. Translation: CASSLGSPTNEKLFF. The chain employs TRBV5-4 and TRBJ1-4; D is undetermined. The CDR3 loop spans 15 amino acids. Per germline, CDR1 SGHNT and CDR2 YYREEE (reference sequence). Trimming cost V 0 bases and J 0 bases, with 6 bases left between them.

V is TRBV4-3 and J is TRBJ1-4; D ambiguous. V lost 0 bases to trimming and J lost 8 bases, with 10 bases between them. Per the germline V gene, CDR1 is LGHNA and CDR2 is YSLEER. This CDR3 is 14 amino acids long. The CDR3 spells CASSQDTRPEKLFF. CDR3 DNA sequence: TGCGCCAGCAGCCAAGATACCAGGCCCGAAAAACTGTTTTTT.

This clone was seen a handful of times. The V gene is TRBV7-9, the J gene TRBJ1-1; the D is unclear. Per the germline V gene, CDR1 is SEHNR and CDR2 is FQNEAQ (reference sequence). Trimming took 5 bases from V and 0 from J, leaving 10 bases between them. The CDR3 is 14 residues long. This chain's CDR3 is CASSPRVLNTEAFF. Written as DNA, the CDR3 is TGTGCCAGCAGCCCCCGAGTTTTGAACACTGAAGCTTTCTTT.

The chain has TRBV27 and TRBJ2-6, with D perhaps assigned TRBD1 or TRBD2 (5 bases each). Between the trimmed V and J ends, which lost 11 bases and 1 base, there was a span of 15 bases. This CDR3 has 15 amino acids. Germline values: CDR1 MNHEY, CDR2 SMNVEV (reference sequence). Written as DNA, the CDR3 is TGTGCCGCCCGGAGAGGGGAATCTGGGGCCAACGTCCTGACTTTC. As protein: CAARRGESGANVLTF.

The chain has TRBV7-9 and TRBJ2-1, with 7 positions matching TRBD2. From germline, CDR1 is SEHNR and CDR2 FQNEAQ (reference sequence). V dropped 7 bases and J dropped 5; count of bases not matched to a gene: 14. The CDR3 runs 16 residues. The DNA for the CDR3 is TGTGCCAGCACCAAGCGGGGCGGGGCAACCAACAATGAGCAGTTCTTC. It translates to CASTKRGGATNNEQFF.

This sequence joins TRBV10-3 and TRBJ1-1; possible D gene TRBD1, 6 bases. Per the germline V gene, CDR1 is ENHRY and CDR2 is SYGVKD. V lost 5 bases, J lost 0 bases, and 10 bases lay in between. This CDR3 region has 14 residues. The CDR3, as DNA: TGTGCCATCAGTCCCGGACAGATGAACACTGAAGCTTTCTTT. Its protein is CAISPGQMNTEAFF.

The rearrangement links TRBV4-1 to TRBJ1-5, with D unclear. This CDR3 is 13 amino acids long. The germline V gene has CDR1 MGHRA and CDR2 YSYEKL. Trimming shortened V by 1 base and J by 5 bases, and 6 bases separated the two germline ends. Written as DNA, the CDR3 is TGCGCCAGCAGCCAAGGATCAGATCAGCCCCAGCATTTT. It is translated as CASSQGSDQPQHF.

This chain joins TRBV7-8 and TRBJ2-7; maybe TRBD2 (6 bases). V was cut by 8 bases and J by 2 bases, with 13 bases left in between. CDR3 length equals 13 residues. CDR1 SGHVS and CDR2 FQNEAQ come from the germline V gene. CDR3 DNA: TGTGCCAGCGCCCCGTGGGGGGCCTACGAGCAGTACTTC. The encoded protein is CASAPWGAYEQYF.

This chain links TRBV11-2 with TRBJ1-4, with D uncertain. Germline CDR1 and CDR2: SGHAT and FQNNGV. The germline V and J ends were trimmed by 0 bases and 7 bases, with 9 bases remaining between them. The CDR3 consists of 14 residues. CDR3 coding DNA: TGTGCCAGCAGCTTAGACCAAAGGGTTGAAAAACTGTTTTTT. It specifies CASSLDQRVEKLFF.

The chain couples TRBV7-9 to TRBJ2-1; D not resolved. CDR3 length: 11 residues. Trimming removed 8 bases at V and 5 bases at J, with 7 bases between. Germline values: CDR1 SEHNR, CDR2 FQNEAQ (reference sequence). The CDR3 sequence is CASVTNNEQFF. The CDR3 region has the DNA TGTGCCAGCGTAACAAACAATGAGCAGTTCTTC.

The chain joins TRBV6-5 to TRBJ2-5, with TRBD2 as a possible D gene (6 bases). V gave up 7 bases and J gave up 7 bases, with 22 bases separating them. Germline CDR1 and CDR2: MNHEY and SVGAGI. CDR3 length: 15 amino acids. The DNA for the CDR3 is TGTGCCAGCACCCCGTATTTGGGGGGAACGGGGACCCAGTACTTC. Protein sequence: CASTPYLGGTGTQYF.

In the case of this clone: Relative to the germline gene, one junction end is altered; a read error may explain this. The CDR3 DNA follows: TGTGCTAGCAGCCCGTACGATGGGGGCGCGTACGATGGCTACACCTTC. This codes for CASSPYDGGAYDGYTF. V gene TRBV7-7 combines with J gene TRBJ1-2; a possible D gene is TRBD1 (6 bases). The CDR3 has 16 amino acids. Germline V lookup: CDR1 SSHAT, CDR2 FNYEAQ (reference sequence). Drawing the rest from reference TRBV7-7 and TRBJ1-2, the complete variable domain is GAGVSQSPRYKVTKRGQDVTLRCDPISSHATLYWYQQALGQGPEFLTYFNYEAQPDKSGLPSDRFSAERPEGSISTLTIQRTEQRDSAMYRCASSPYDGGAYDGYTFGSGTRLTVV.

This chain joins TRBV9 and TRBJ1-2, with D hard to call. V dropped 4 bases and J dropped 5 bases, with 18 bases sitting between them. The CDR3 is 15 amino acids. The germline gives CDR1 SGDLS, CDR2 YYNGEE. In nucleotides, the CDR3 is TGTGCCAGCAGCTCCCGCGGGAAGGAGGCATATGGCTACACCTTC. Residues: CASSSRGKEAYGYTF.

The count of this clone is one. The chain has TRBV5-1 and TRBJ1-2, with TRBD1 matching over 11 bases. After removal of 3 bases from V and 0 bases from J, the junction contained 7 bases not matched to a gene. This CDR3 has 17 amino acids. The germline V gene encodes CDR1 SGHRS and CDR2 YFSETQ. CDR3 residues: CASSSEGTGGTNYGYTF. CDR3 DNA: TGCGCCAGCAGCTCCGAGGGGACAGGGGGGACTAACTATGGCTACACCTTC.

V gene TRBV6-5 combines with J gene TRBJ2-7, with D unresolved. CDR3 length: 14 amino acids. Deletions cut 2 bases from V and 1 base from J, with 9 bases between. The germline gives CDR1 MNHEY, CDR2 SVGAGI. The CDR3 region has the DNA TGTGCCAGCAGTTACGGTTCAGTGTCCTACGAGCAGTACTTC. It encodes CASSYGSVSYEQYF.

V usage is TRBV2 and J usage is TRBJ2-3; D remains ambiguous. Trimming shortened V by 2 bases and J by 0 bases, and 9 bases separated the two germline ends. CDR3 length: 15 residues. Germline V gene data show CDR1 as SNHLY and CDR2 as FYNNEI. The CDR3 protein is CASSERPASTDTQYF. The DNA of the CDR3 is TGTGCCAGCAGTGAAAGGCCAGCTAGCACAGATACGCAGTATTTT.

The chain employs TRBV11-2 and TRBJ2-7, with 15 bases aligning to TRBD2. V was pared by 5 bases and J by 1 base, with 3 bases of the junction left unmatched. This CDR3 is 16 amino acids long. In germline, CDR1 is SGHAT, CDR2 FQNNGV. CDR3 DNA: TGTGCCAGCAGCAAGGGACTAGCGGGGGGATCCTACGAGCAGTACTTC. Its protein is CASSKGLAGGSYEQYF.

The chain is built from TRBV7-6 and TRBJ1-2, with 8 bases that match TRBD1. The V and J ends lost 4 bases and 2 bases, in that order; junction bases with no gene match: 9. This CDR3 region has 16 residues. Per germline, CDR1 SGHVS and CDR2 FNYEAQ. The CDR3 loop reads CASSSKAGGVNYGYTF. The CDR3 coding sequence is TGTGCCAGCAGCTCTAAGGCAGGGGGCGTAAACTATGGCTACACCTTC. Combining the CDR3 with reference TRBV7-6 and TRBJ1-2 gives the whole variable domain GAGVSQSPRYKVTKRGQDVALRCDPISGHVSLYWYRQALGQGPEFLTYFNYEAQQDKSGLPNDRFSAERPEGSISTLTIQRTEQRDSAMYRCASSSKAGGVNYGYTFGSGTRLTVV.

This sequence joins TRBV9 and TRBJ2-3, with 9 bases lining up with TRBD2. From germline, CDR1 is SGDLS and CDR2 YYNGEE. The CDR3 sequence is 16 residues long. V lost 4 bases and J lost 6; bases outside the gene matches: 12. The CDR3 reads CASSSRLAAGMDTQYF. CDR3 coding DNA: TGTGCCAGCAGCTCCAGACTAGCGGCCGGTATGGATACGCAGTATTTT.

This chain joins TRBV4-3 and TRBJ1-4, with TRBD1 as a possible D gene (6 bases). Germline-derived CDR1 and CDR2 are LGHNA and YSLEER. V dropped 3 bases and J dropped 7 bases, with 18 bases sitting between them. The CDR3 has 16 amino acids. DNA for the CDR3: TGCGCCAGCAGCCAGTCGGGGGGGGCAGGGATTGAAAAACTGTTTTTT. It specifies CASSQSGGAGIEKLFF.

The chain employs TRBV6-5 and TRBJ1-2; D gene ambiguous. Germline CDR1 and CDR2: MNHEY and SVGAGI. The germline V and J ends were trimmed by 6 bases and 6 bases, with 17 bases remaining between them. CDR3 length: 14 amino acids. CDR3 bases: TGTGCCAGCAGCAGTTCCGTAGGAACGAATGGCTACACCTTC. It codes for CASSSSVGTNGYTF.

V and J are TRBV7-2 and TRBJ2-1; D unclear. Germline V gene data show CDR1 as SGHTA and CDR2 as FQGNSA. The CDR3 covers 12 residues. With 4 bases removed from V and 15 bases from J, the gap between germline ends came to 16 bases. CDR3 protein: CASSYLPPVPFF. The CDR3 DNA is TGTGCCAGCAGCTACCTACCCCCGGTCCCGTTCTTC.